Listed below are T cell receptor beta chains from one sample, sequenced in a study of identical twins. TCRdb recomputed calls from the 5' RACE reads with MiXCR, one row per CDR3 protein. The data show hundreds of thousands of distinct CDR3 sequences, with roughly 18% seen just once and under 15% held by the top ten. These records were also assigned to another study, of T cells expressing NK-cell markers.

The source material was PBMCs. The source of these receptors is a woman under 30 in good health. Both conserved end residues are part of each CDR3. A D gene is named only where the DNA matches it firmly. Part of the rows lack a size; the others show once, few, many or a class for expanded clones.

J gene,clone size,D gene,CDR3 length,V gene,CDR3 protein,CDR3 DNA
TRBJ2-1,many,-,11,TRBV7-2,CASSLLYEQFF,TGTGCCAGCAGTTTACTCTATGAGCAGTTCTTC
TRBJ1-4,many,TRBD1,15,TRBV28,CASTYETGGNEKLFF,TGTGCCAGCACCTACGAGACAGGGGGTAATGAAAAACTGTTTTTT
TRBJ2-1,-,-,13,TRBV7-9,CASSSPVFNEQFF,TGTGCCAGCAGCTCCCCGGTGTTCAATGAGCAGTTCTTC
TRBJ2-1,-,TRBD2,16,TRBV4-3,CASSHRGGLKRNEQFF,TGCGCCAGCAGCCACCGGGGGGGACTCAAGAGAAATGAGCAGTTCTTC
TRBJ1-2,-,-,12,TRBV29-1,CSVVRRGFGYTF,TGCAGCGTTGTCCGGAGGGGCTTTGGCTACACCTTC
TRBJ2-1,-,TRBD2,16,TRBV7-3,CASSLNRGGALNEQFF,TGTGCCAGCAGCTTAAATCGCGGGGGGGCCCTCAATGAGCAGTTCTTC
TRBJ2-7,-,-,15,TRBV20-1,CSARGTSLQTYEQYF,TGCAGTGCCAGAGGGACTTCCCTCCAAACCTACGAGCAGTACTTC
TRBJ2-7,once,-,14,TRBV5-1,CASSLGPDSYEQYF,TGCGCCAGCAGCTTAGGGCCTGACTCCTACGAGCAGTACTTC
TRBJ2-3,few,-,13,TRBV20-1,CSATDFYTDTQYF,TGCAGTGCTACGGACTTCTACACAGATACGCAGTATTTT
TRBJ1-2,many,-,10,TRBV10-3,CAINNYGYTF,TGTGCCATCAATAACTATGGCTACACCTTC
TRBJ2-3,-,TRBD2,17,TRBV7-8,CASSLRVGGALADTQYF,TGTGCCAGCAGCTTAAGGGTCGGGGGGGCTCTCGCAGATACGCAGTATTTT
TRBJ1-2,-,-,15,TRBV6-1,CASTPGHASNYGYTF,TGTGCCAGCACCCCTGGACATGCCTCTAACTATGGCTACACCTTC
TRBJ2-3,few,TRBD2,13,TRBV20-1,CSAIGAGVDTQYF,TGCAGTGCTATCGGGGCGGGAGTAGATACGCAGTATTTT
TRBJ2-1,-,-,15,TRBV5-6,CASGLRRMGYNEQFF,TGTGCCAGCGGCCTGCGAAGAATGGGTTACAATGAGCAGTTCTTC
TRBJ1-3,few,-,14,TRBV6-5,CASSSAGTGNTIYF,TGTGCCAGCAGTTCGGCGGGGACGGGAAACACCATATATTTT
TRBJ2-5,-,-,13,TRBV20-1,CSARGNLQETQYF,TGCAGTGCTCGGGGCAACCTTCAAGAGACCCAGTACTTC
TRBJ2-3,-,-,15,TRBV10-3,CAISDRDISTDTQYF,TGTGCCATCAGTGACAGGGACATAAGCACAGATACGCAGTATTTT
TRBJ1-1,-,-,16,TRBV6-5,CASSYSISDSHTEAFF,TGTGCCAGCAGTTACTCGATCTCCGACAGCCACACTGAAGCTTTCTTT
TRBJ1-3,few,TRBD1,14,TRBV12-3/TRBV12-4,CASSFHIQGATIYF,TGTGCCAGCAGTTTTCATATACAGGGGGCCACCATATATTTT
TRBJ2-2,-,-,15,TRBV7-2,CASSLPGRVTGELFF,TGTGCCAGCAGCTTACCAGGACGGGTCACCGGGGAGCTGTTTTTT
TRBJ2-1,-,TRBD1,17,TRBV18,CASSLAGQGAIYNEQFF,TGTGCCAGCTCACTTGCGGGACAGGGGGCTATATACAATGAGCAGTTCTTC
TRBJ2-2,-,-,13,TRBV12-3/TRBV12-4,CASSPQLDGELFF,TGTGCCAGCAGTCCCCAACTGGACGGGGAGCTGTTTTTT
TRBJ2-7,-,TRBD1,13,TRBV12-3/TRBV12-4,CASRGQDFYEQYF,TGTGCCAGCAGGGGACAGGACTTCTACGAGCAGTACTTC
TRBJ1-2,few,-,13,TRBV12-3/TRBV12-4,CASTYRFENGYTF,TGTGCCAGCACCTACAGGTTCGAGAATGGCTACACCTTC
TRBJ2-7,few,-,16,TRBV4-3,CASSQDRASGAYEQYF,TGCGCCAGCAGCCAAGATAGAGCCTCAGGCGCCTACGAGCAGTACTTC
TRBJ1-3,few,-,15,TRBV7-8,CASSFVKGFGNTIYF,TGTGCCAGCAGCTTTGTGAAGGGGTTCGGAAACACCATATATTTT
TRBJ1-1,few,-,15,TRBV12-3/TRBV12-4,CASSLPGRRFPEAFF,TGTGCCAGCAGTTTACCGGGACGGAGGTTTCCTGAAGCTTTCTTT
TRBJ2-7,-,TRBD2,14,TRBV5-1,CASSFEAGNYEQYF,TGCGCCAGCAGCTTCGAAGCGGGAAACTACGAGCAGTACTTC
TRBJ2-7,few,TRBD2,14,TRBV3-1,CASSQSGRVGEQYF,TGTGCCAGCAGCCAGAGCGGGAGGGTAGGCGAGCAGTACTTC
TRBJ1-6,-,-,15,TRBV25-1,CASRDGSSYNSPLHF,TGTGCCAGCAGGGACGGTAGCTCCTATAATTCACCCCTCCACTTT
TRBJ2-7,many,TRBD2,15,TRBV5-1,CASSFQRERSYEQYF,TGCGCCAGCAGCTTCCAGCGGGAGCGCTCCTACGAGCAGTACTTC
TRBJ1-6,few,-,16,TRBV2,CASSEAGGLYNSPLHF,TGTGCCAGCAGTGAAGCTGGGGGACTGTATAATTCACCCCTCCACTTT
TRBJ2-5,-,-,13,TRBV24-1,CATSVAAEETQYF,TGTGCCACCAGTGTCGCAGCTGAAGAGACCCAGTACTTC
TRBJ2-1,-,TRBD2,16,TRBV5-1,CASSAALAGGYNEQFF,TGCGCCAGCAGTGCGGCGCTAGCGGGGGGCTACAATGAGCAGTTCTTC
TRBJ1-6,-,-,15,TRBV5-1,CASSLAVGGSSPLHF,TGCGCCAGCAGCTTGGCCGTCGGGGGGTCGTCACCCCTCCACTTT
TRBJ2-7,-,TRBD2,14,TRBV7-9,CASSARLAAYEQYF,TGTGCCAGCAGCGCTAGACTAGCGGCCTACGAGCAGTACTTC
TRBJ1-5,-,-,15,TRBV20-1,CSARGGYREGQPQHF,TGCAGTGCTAGAGGAGGATACAGGGAGGGTCAGCCCCAGCATTTT
TRBJ1-2,-,-,14,TRBV12-3/TRBV12-4,CASTRNGMEYGYTF,TGTGCCAGCACCCGAAACGGGATGGAATACGGCTACACCTTC
TRBJ2-7,few,-,11,TRBV7-9,CATVRGYEQYF,TGTGCCACAGTCCGGGGCTACGAGCAGTACTTC
TRBJ2-1,few,TRBD2,16,TRBV25-1,CASSARGRGGRNEQFF,TGTGCCAGCAGTGCCCGGGGACGGGGGGGAAGAAATGAGCAGTTCTTC
TRBJ2-3,-,TRBD2,16,TRBV4-2,CASSQDTRGGYDTQYF,TGTGCCAGCAGCCAAGATACGCGGGGGGGATATGATACGCAGTATTTT
TRBJ2-3,few,-,16,TRBV5-1,CASSLVVTGSSDTQYF,TGCGCCAGCAGCTTGGTTGTGACAGGTTCGTCAGATACGCAGTATTTT